This record looks at one TCR beta chain sequence and its context. V was pared by 5 bases and J by 0 bases, with 14 bases between. This CDR3 spans 16 amino acids. Germline V gives CDR1 SNHLY, CDR2 FYNNEI. This sample was taken from a study of blood T cell repertoires in COVID-19. On the study more broadly: Sources were T cells, B-cell-depleted T cells, or PBMCs; the material itself was cDNA or gDNA.

Assay: immunoSEQ multiplex PCR; the TCRdb copy retains only in-frame clones and omits some. This sample has about 120,000 clones; around 91% occur once, and the top ten carry less than 30%. The sample was peripheral blood. V is TRBV2 and J is TRBJ1-3; D gene unclear. The sequence was obtained from a man between 65 and 80 years old with active or convalescent COVID-19. For the CDR3, the DNA is TGTGCCAGCAGTATGGGCCGACCCCACTCTGGAAACACCATATATTTT. This gives the protein CASSMGRPHSGNTIYF.